The 19 T cell receptor beta chains presented below share a single source sample, sequenced in a study of spatial heterogeneity in lung cancer. Regarding the study as a whole: Intratumoral expanded alpha and beta TCR counts were found to track tumor mutation counts.

MiXCR was run by TCRdb on the 5' RACE reads, yielding one entry per CDR3 protein. The sample lists fewer than 10,000 distinct CDR3 sequences; around 7% were seen once. Regarding time point: sample taken at primary tumor resection. What these receptors recognize is not known. Sample: lung tumor tissue, taken at surgery. The receptors come from a female donor with early-stage non-small cell lung cancer.

The sample holds many counts of this clonotype. Within a library made for alpha chains, this beta chain is off target, and its count is uninformative. The V gene is TRBV14, the J gene TRBJ2-1, with 7 positions matching TRBD2. CDR1 is SGHDN and CDR2 is FVKESK in the germline V gene. V was clipped by 3 bases and J by 5 bases; unmatched bases: 13. The length of the CDR3 is 17 residues. As DNA, the CDR3 is TGTGCCAGCAGCCACCTGCGAGGGGCTAGCGGAAACAATGAGCAGTTCTTC. Translating gives CASSHLRGASGNNEQFF.

This clonotype is medium-sized. In a library made to pick up alpha chains, this beta chain is a stray read with a size that means little. The rearrangement joins TRBV2 to TRBJ2-7, with D perhaps TRBD2 (6 bases). CDR3 size: 13 residues. Germline CDR1 and CDR2: SNHLY and FYNNEI. With 5 bases removed from V and 7 bases from J, the gap between germline ends came to 15 bases. The CDR3 coding sequence is TGTGCCAGCAGTACAGGACTAACTCGAGAGCAGTACTTC. Encoded protein: CASSTGLTREQYF.

By frequency in the sample, this clonotype is medium-sized. A library made for alpha chains picked up this beta chain off target, so its size means little. V gene TRBV6-6 combines with J gene TRBJ1-1, with TRBD1 identical over 7 bases. Germline V gene sequence: CDR1 MNHNY, CDR2 SVGAGI (reference sequence). V lost 5 bases, J lost 1 base, and 7 bases stayed unmatched. The CDR3 loop spans 15 amino acids. This CDR3 is CASSLTGTANTEAFF. DNA for the CDR3: TGTGCCAGCAGTCTAACCGGGACAGCGAACACTGAAGCTTTCTTT.

This clonotype is categorized as medium-sized. The size of this beta chain means little, since it is a stray read in a library made for alpha chains. V gene TRBV4-1 combines with J gene TRBJ1-5; 8 bases are a match to TRBD1. J was trimmed by 2 bases and V by 1 base; bases with no gene match: 16. This CDR3 contains 20 residues. The V gene's germline CDR1 is MGHRA and CDR2 YSYEKL. This CDR3 reads CASSQVPFITATGGNQPQHF. CDR3 nucleotide sequence: TGCGCCAGCAGCCAAGTCCCCTTCATTACCGCGACAGGGGGCAATCAGCCCCAGCATTTT.

This clonotype qualifies as medium-sized (0.01 to 0.1%). This beta chain appears as a stray read in a library generated for alpha chains; its size is not informative. The chain recombines TRBV7-8 with TRBJ2-1, with a tentative D call TRBD1 (6 bases). V was clipped by 8 bases and J by 2 bases, with 13 bases between them. Germline V lookup: CDR1 SGHVS, CDR2 FQNEAQ. This CDR3 contains 14 residues. The CDR3 DNA sequence: TGTGCCAGCGAGGACGGGACACCCTACAATGAGCAGTTCTTC. It translates to CASEDGTPYNEQFF.

This clonotype was seen ten or more times. Being off target in a library aimed at alpha chains, this beta chain has a size of little meaning. J is TRBJ2-1 and V is TRBV20-1; TRBD2 matches at 8 bases. The CDR3 extends over 15 amino acids. Unmatched junction bases numbered 6, after V lost 2 bases and J lost 3 bases. Germline V gene lookup returns CDR1 DFQATT and CDR2 SNEGSKA (reference sequence). The CDR3: CSARSGRANYNEQFF. The CDR3 DNA is TGCAGTGCTAGATCCGGGAGGGCCAACTACAATGAGCAGTTCTTC.

This clonotype was recorded many times. This beta chain is a stray read from a library made for alpha chains; its abundance is not meaningful. The chain is built from TRBV6-1 and TRBJ2-3, with 8 bases that match TRBD1. The ends lost 6 bases at V and 3 bases at J; junction bases unmatched: 2. The CDR3 runs to 13 residues. Germline V gene lookup returns CDR1 MNHNS and CDR2 SASEGT. CDR3 residues: CASRDRVTDTQYF. The DNA for the CDR3 is TGTGCCAGCAGGGACAGGGTAACAGATACGCAGTATTTT.

By its share, this clonotype is medium-sized (0.01 to 0.1%). This beta chain is an off-target read within a library intended for alpha chains, so its frequency means little. The chain recombines TRBV27 with TRBJ2-7; D unresolved. Trimming removed 1 base at V and 2 bases at J, with 6 bases between. The CDR3 has 13 residues. Germline lookup yields CDR1 MNHEY and CDR2 SMNVEV (reference sequence). The DNA for the CDR3 is TGTGCCAGCAGTTTATTGCCCCCCTACGAGCAGTACTTC. The encoded protein is CASSLLPPYEQYF.

This clonotype ranks as medium-sized. Being off target in a library aimed at alpha chains, this beta chain has a size of little meaning. The CDR3 coding sequence is TGTGCCAGCAGTTACACCTCGTACCGGGATTCTAGTAACAAGCAGTTCTTC. Translating it yields CASSYTSYRDSSNKQFF. The chain joins TRBV27 to TRBJ2-1; tentative D call: TRBD2 (5 bases). Germline-derived CDR1 and CDR2 are MNHEY and SMNVEV (reference sequence). The length of the CDR3 is 17 residues. V was pared by 4 bases and J by 11 bases, with 27 bases between.

This clonotype is deemed medium-sized. The library was designed around alpha chains, so this beta chain is a stray read whose abundance carries little weight. V usage is TRBV6-5 and J usage is TRBJ2-1; D uncertain. Deletions cut 5 bases from V and 8 bases from J, with 13 bases between. Per germline, CDR1 MNHEY and CDR2 SVGAGI. The CDR3 spans 13 residues. The CDR3 DNA reads as TGTGCCAGCAGTCTAGTTCCCCGGGATGAGCAGTTCTTC. Its translation: CASSLVPRDEQFF.

This clonotype counts as medium-sized (0.01 to 0.1%). A library prepared for alpha chains yielded this beta chain as an off-target read; its size is of little meaning. The rearrangement links TRBV7-2 to TRBJ2-5, with D unresolved. Germline loops: CDR1 SGHTA, CDR2 FQGNSA. The CDR3 spans 15 residues. Trimming removed 7 bases at V and 4 bases at J, with 19 bases between. This chain's CDR3 is CASNKPSHFRETQYF. The CDR3 DNA reads TGTGCCAGCAACAAACCCTCCCATTTTAGAGAGACCCAGTACTTC. Together with reference TRBV7-2 and TRBJ2-5, the CDR3 gives the full variable domain: GAGVSQSPSNKVTEKGKDVELRCDPISGHTALYWYRQSLGQGLEFLIYFQGNSAPDKSGLPSDRFSAERTGGSVSTLTIQRTQQEDSAVYLCASNKPSHFRETQYFGPGTRLLVL.

By share, this clonotype counts as medium-sized. The library was prepared for alpha chains; this beta chain is a stray read, so its frequency means little. This rearrangement joins TRBV19 to TRBJ2-7; the D gene could be TRBD1 or TRBD2 (6 bases each). The V end lost 2 bases, the J end lost 5 bases, and 16 bases lay between the germline ends. The CDR3 is 15 residues long. Germline CDR1 LNHDA, CDR2 SQIVND (reference sequence). CDR3 in amino acids: CASSITPGDWDEQYF. The CDR3 DNA reads as TGTGCCAGTAGTATAACTCCAGGGGACTGGGACGAGCAGTACTTC.

This clonotype was recorded many times. A library made for alpha chains picked up this beta chain off target, so its size means little. This sequence joins TRBV18 and TRBJ2-7; 14 bases align to TRBD2. The V and J ends lost 3 bases and 7 bases, in that order; junction bases with no gene match: 14. Germline V gene lookup returns CDR1 KGHSH and CDR2 LQKENI. The CDR3 length is 18 residues. The CDR3 reads CASSPPLGTSGRLGEQYF. DNA for the CDR3: TGTGCCAGCTCACCTCCTCTGGGGACTAGCGGGAGACTCGGTGAGCAGTACTTC.

This clonotype occurred many times. A library made for alpha chains picked up this beta chain off target, so its size means little. The rearrangement links TRBV2 to TRBJ2-3; D remains unclear. V gave up 2 bases and J gave up 4 bases, with 10 bases separating them. The CDR3 has 14 amino acids. Per the germline V gene, CDR1 is SNHLY and CDR2 is FYNNEI. CDR3 loop: CASSELIRADTQYF. CDR3 DNA sequence: TGTGCCAGCAGTGAATTGATCCGGGCAGATACGCAGTATTTT.

With respect to this clonotype: This sequence may be a read error, since a much larger clone differs from it by one base. The library was designed around alpha chains, so this beta chain is a stray read whose abundance carries little weight. The CDR3 protein is CASSPWPGQGSTVTQYF. Here the CDR3 DNA reads TGTGCCAGCAGCCCATGGCCGGGACAGGGTAGCACAGTTACGCAGTATTTT. J is TRBJ2-3 and V is TRBV7-2; 9 nucleotides align to TRBD1. This CDR3 is built from 17 residues. Germline V gene lookup returns CDR1 SGHTA and CDR2 FQGNSA.

This clonotype was observed many times. This beta chain is off target for a library built for alpha chains, so its abundance means little. The gene calls are TRBV10-3 and TRBJ1-1; D is perhaps TRBD1 (6 bases). The CDR3 runs to 15 residues. Trimming stripped 2 bases from V and 2 bases from J, with 12 bases between. Germline V lookup: CDR1 ENHRY, CDR2 SYGVKD. The CDR3 spells CAISELQGSNTEAFF. CDR3 bases: TGTGCCATCAGTGAGCTCCAGGGGTCTAACACTGAAGCTTTCTTT.

There are many counts of this clonotype. This beta chain is an off-target read within a library intended for alpha chains, so its frequency means little. The chain combines TRBV5-1 with TRBJ2-5, with a possible D match to TRBD2 (5 bases). Between the trimmed V and J ends, which lost 0 bases and 3 bases, there was a span of 18 bases. This CDR3 is 17 amino acids long. Germline CDR1 and CDR2: SGHRS and YFSETQ. The DNA of the CDR3 is TGCGCCAGCAGCTTGGGGGAGTCTAGCCTTACAGAAGAGACCCAGTACTTC. Its protein is CASSLGESSLTEETQYF. The full variable domain, its missing parts supplied by reference TRBV5-1 and TRBJ2-5, is KAGVTQTPRYLIKTRGQQVTLSCSPISGHRSVSWYQQTPGQGLQFLFEYFSETQRNKGNFPGRFSGRQFSNSRSEMNVSTLELGDSALYLCASSLGESSLTEETQYFGPGTRLLVL.

This clonotype was seen repeatedly, ten times or more. This beta chain came through as a stray read in a library set up for alpha chains, and its size says little. The chain joins TRBV4-2 to TRBJ2-2, with 8 nucleotides matching TRBD2. V was pared by 0 bases and J by 6 bases, with 12 bases of the junction left unmatched. This CDR3 is built from 18 residues. Germline V gives CDR1 LGHNA, CDR2 YNFKEQ. The CDR3 DNA follows: TGTGCCAGCAGCCAAGACTCAGCGGGAGTTAGTCTCGCCGGGGAGCTGTTTTTT. This translates into CASSQDSAGVSLAGELFF.

This clonotype was detected many times. This beta chain was picked up by a library intended for alpha chains and is off target, so its count carries little meaning. The rearrangement joins TRBV12-3 or TRBV12-4 to TRBJ2-3; TRBD2 agrees at 9 bases. V gave up 10 bases and J gave up 2 bases; unmatched junction bases: 4. CDR3 length: 13 residues. The CDR3 coding sequence is TGTGCCACAGCGGGAGGTATCACAGATACGCAGTATTTT. This gives the protein CATAGGITDTQYF.